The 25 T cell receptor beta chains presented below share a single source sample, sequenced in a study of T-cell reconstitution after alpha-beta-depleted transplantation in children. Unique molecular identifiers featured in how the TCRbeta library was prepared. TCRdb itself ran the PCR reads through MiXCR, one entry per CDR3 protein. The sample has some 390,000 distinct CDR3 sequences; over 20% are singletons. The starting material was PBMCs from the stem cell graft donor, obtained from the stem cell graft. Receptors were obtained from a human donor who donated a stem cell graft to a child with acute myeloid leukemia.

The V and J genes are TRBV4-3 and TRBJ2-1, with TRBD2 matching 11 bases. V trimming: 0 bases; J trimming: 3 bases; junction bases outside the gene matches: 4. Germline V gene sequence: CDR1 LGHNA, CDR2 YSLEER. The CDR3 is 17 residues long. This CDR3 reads CASSQDRGTSGYNEQFF. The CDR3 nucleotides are TGCGCCAGCAGCCAAGATAGGGGGACTAGCGGCTACAATGAGCAGTTCTTC.

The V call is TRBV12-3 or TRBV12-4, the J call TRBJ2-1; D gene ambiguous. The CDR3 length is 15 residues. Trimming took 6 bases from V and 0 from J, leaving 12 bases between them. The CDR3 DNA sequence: TGTGCCAGCAGCCCTGGACGCCTCTCCTACAATGAGCAGTTCTTC. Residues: CASSPGRLSYNEQFF.

The CDR3 coding sequence is TGCGCCACCGGGACTAGCGGAACCCAAGAGACCCAGTACTTC. Protein sequence: CATGTSGTQETQYF. The rearrangement links TRBV10-1 to TRBJ2-5; 11 nucleotides agree with TRBD2. Germline V gene lookup returns CDR1 WNHNN and CDR2 SYGVQD (reference sequence). The CDR3 sequence is 14 residues long. V lost 10 bases, J lost 1 base, and 5 bases stayed unmatched.

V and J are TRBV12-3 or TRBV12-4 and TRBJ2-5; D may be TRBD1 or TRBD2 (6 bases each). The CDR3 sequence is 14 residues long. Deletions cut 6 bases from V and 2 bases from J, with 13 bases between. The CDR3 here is CASRRGHQQETQYF. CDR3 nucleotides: TGTGCCAGCAGGCGGGGACACCAACAAGAGACCCAGTACTTC.

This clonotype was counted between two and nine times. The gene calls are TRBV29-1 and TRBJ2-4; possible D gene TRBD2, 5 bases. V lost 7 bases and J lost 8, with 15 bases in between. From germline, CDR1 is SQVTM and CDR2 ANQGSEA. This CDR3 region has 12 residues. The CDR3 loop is CSADTAGDIQYF. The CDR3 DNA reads TGCAGCGCCGACACGGCCGGGGACATTCAGTACTTC.

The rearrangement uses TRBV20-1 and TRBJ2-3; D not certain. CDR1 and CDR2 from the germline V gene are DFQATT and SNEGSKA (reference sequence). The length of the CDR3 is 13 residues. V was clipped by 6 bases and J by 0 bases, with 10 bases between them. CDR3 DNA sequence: TGCAGTGCCGAGCCACCTAGCACAGATACGCAGTATTTT. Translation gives CSAEPPSTDTQYF.

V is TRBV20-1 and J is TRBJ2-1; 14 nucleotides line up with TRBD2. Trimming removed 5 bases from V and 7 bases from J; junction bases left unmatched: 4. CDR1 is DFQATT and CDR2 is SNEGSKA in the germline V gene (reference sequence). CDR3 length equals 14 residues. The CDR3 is CSAGLAGGWNEQFF. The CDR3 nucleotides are TGCAGTGCTGGACTAGCGGGAGGCTGGAATGAGCAGTTCTTC.

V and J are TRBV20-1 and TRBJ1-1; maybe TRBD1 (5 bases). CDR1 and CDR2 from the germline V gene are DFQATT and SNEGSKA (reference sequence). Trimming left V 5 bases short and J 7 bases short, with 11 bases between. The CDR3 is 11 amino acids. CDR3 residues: CSAPRTLEAFF. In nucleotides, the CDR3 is TGCAGTGCTCCCCGGACACTTGAAGCTTTCTTT.

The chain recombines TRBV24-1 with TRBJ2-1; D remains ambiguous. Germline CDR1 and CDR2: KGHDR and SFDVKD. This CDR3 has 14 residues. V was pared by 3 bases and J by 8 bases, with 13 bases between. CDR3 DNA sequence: TGTGCCACCAGTGATCACGGGCTTAGGGATGAGCAGTTCTTC. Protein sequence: CATSDHGLRDEQFF.

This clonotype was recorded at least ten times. In nucleotides, the CDR3 is TGTGCCAGCAGCTTGGTTGGGACTAGCGGAGTACGGGATACGCAGTATTTT. This codes for CASSLVGTSGVRDTQYF. The chain recombines TRBV7-2 with TRBJ2-3; the match to TRBD2 covers 11 bases. Germline V gives CDR1 SGHTA, CDR2 FQGNSA. The J segment lost 6 bases and the V segment lost 3 bases, leaving 11 bases of the junction unmatched. This CDR3 spans 17 amino acids.

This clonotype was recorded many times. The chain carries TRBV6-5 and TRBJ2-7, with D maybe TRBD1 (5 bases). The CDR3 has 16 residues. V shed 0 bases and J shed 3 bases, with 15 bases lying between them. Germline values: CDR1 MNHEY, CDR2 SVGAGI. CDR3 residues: CASSYSEDSEYYEQYF. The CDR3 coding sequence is TGTGCCAGCAGTTACTCCGAAGACAGTGAATACTACGAGCAGTACTTC.

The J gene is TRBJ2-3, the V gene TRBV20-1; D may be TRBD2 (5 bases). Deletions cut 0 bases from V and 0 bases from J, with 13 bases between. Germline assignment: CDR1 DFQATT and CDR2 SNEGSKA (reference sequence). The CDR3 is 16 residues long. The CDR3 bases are TGCAGTGCTAGAGATCTGTGGGAGACTAGCACAGATACGCAGTATTTT. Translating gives CSARDLWETSTDTQYF.

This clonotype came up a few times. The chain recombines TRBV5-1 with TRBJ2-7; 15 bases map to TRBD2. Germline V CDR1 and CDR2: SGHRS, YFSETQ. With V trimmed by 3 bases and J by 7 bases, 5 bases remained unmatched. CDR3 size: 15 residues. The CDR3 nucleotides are TGCGCCAGCAGCTACGGACTAGCGGGAGGGGGTGAGCAGTACTTC. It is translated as CASSYGLAGGGEQYF.

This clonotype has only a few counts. The CDR3 here is CASSQDRSVWQFF. The CDR3 DNA follows: TGCGCCAGCAGCCAAGATCGTAGTGTCTGGCAGTTCTTC. J is TRBJ2-1 and V is TRBV4-1; D unclear. The V end was cut by 0 bases, the J end by 12 bases, with 12 bases between. The CDR3 totals 13 residues. Germline values: CDR1 MGHRA, CDR2 YSYEKL.

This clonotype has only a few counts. The DNA of the CDR3 is TGTGCCAGCAGCCCTTCTAGCTTCACAGATACGCAGTATTTT. Its protein is CASSPSSFTDTQYF. The chain has TRBV7-2 and TRBJ2-3, with a weak D call TRBD2 (5 bases). Between the trimmed V and J ends, which lost 5 bases and 2 bases, there was a span of 11 bases. The CDR3 has 14 residues. CDR1 is SGHTA, CDR2 FQGNSA, per germline. Filled out from reference TRBV7-2 and TRBJ2-3, the complete variable domain reads GAGVSQSPSNKVTEKGKDVELRCDPISGHTALYWYRQSLGQGLEFLIYFQGNSAPDKSGLPSDRFSAERTGGSVSTLTIQRTQQEDSAVYLCASSPSSFTDTQYFGPGTRLTVL.

CDR3 sequence: CASSLDGLQAHYYEQYF. The CDR3 DNA is TGTGCCAGCAGCTTAGACGGTCTCCAGGCCCACTACTACGAGCAGTACTTC. The chain links TRBV11-2 to TRBJ2-7; D uncertain. Trimming took off 0 bases at V and 3 bases at J, with 18 bases between the two ends. Germline loops: CDR1 SGHAT, CDR2 FQNNGV. The CDR3 consists of 17 residues.

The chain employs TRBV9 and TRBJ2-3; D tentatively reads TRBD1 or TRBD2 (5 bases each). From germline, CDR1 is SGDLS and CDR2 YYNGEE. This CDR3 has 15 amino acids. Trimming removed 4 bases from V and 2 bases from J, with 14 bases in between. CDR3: CASSSHPGTTDTQYF. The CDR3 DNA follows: TGTGCCAGCAGCTCCCATCCCGGGACCACAGATACGCAGTATTTT.

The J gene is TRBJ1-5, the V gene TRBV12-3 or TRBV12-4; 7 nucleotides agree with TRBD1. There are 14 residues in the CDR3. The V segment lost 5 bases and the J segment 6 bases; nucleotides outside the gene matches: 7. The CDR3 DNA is TGTGCCAGCAGTGAACAGGGGCCCGGTCAGCCCCAGCATTTT. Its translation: CASSEQGPGQPQHF.

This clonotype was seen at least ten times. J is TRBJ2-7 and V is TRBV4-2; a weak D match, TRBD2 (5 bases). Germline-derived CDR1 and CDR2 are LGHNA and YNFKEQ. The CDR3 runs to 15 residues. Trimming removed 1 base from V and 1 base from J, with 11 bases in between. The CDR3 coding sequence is TGTGCCAGCAGCCAAGCCGGAGGCGGTTCCTACGAGCAGTACTTC. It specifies CASSQAGGGSYEQYF.

CDR3 nucleotides: TGTGCCACCAAATTAGGAGTACTAAATAGGGGCAATGAGCAGTTCTTC. Translating gives CATKLGVLNRGNEQFF. The rearrangement joins TRBV28 to TRBJ2-1; the D gene is possibly TRBD1 (5 bases). The V gene lost 10 bases and the J gene lost 6 bases, with 25 bases spanning the gap. Germline V gives CDR1 MDHEN, CDR2 SYDVKM. The CDR3 has 16 amino acids.

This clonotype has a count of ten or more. CDR3 loop: CATSREVAGAVGRDEQFF. DNA of the CDR3: TGTGCCACCAGCAGAGAAGTCGCGGGAGCTGTAGGTCGGGATGAGCAGTTCTTC. The gene calls are TRBV15 and TRBJ2-1; TRBD2 matches 7 bases. Germline V gives CDR1 LNHNV, CDR2 YYDKDF (reference sequence). The CDR3 contains 18 residues. With 0 bases clipped from V and 8 bases from J, the junction kept 16 bases outside the gene matches. Variable domain in full (rest from reference TRBV15 and TRBJ2-1): DAMVIQNPRYQVTQFGKPVTLSCSQTLNHNVMYWYQQKSSQAPKLLFHYYDKDFNNEADTPDNFQSRRPNTSFCFLDIRSPGLGDTAMYLCATSREVAGAVGRDEQFFGPGTRLTVL.

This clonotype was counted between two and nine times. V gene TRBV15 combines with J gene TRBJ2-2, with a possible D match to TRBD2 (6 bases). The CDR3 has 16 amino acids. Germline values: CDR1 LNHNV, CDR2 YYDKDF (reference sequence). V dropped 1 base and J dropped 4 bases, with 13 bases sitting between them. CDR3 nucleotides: TGTGCCACCAGCAGAGTAGGAGGGAAGTTCACCGGGGAGCTGTTTTTT. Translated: CATSRVGGKFTGELFF.

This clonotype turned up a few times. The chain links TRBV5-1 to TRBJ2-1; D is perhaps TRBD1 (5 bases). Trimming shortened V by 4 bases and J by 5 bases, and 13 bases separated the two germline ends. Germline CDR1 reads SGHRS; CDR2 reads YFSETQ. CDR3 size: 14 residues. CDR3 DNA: TGCGCCAGCAGCCCAGCGACAGCACACAATGAGCAGTTCTTC. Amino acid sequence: CASSPATAHNEQFF.

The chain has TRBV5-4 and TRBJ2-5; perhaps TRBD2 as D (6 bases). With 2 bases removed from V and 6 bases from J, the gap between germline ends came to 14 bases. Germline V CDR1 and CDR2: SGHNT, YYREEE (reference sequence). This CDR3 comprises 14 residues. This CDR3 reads CASSLIGGTKTQYF. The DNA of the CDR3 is TGTGCCAGCAGCTTAATCGGCGGGACGAAGACCCAGTACTTC.

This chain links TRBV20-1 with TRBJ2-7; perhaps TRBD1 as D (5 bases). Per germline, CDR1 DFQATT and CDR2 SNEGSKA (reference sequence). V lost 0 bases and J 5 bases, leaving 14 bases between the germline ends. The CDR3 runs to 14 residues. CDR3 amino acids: CSARDGASFDEQYF. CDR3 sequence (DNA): TGCAGTGCTAGAGATGGGGCAAGTTTCGACGAGCAGTACTTC.